One sample yielded the 26 T cell receptor beta chains listed below, sequenced in a study of blood T cell repertoires in COVID-19. The assay was immunoSEQ multiplex PCR, and TCRdb's table has in-frame clones only and misses some. Of some 200,000 clones detected, 70% to 90% appear once; the ten largest clones hold 6% to 7.5%. Input material: peripheral blood. All receptors come from an elderly woman in a cohort sampled during active or convalescent COVID-19.

V is TRBV10-2 and J is TRBJ1-3, with TRBD1 as a possible D gene (6 bases). The germline V and J ends were trimmed by 5 bases and 3 bases, with 11 bases remaining between them. This CDR3 is built from 14 residues. From germline, CDR1 is WSHSY and CDR2 SAAADI. The CDR3 DNA reads TGCGCCAGCAGTCGGGGGGCGGATGGAAACACCATATATTTT. Encoded protein: CASSRGADGNTIYF.

The chain joins TRBV7-8 to TRBJ2-7; D unclear. CDR1 is SGHVS, CDR2 FQNEAQ, per germline. Trimming stripped 1 base from V and 2 bases from J, with 9 bases between. The CDR3 runs to 14 residues. As DNA, the CDR3 is TGTGCCAGCAGCTTAGGCCGAAGCGCCTACGAGCAGTACTTC. This gives the protein CASSLGRSAYEQYF.

The CDR3 DNA is TGCAGCGTACAACCTTCACATCGGGGCTCCTACGAGCAGTACTTC. Protein product: CSVQPSHRGSYEQYF. The chain is built from TRBV29-1 and TRBJ2-7; D might be TRBD2 (5 bases). Trimming took 6 bases from V and 0 from J, leaving 18 bases between them. This CDR3 has 15 amino acids. From germline, CDR1 is SQVTM and CDR2 ANQGSEA.

J is TRBJ2-1 and V is TRBV13, with 7 nucleotides matching TRBD1. From germline, CDR1 is PRHDT and CDR2 FYEKMQ (reference sequence). V gave up 4 bases and J gave up 10 bases; unmatched junction bases: 7. The CDR3 runs to 13 residues. In nucleotides, the CDR3 is TGTGCCAGCAGCTCACGACAGGGAAAAGAGCAGTTCTTC. Its protein is CASSSRQGKEQFF.

Worth noting for this clone: Additional DNA sequences in this sample encode the identical CDR3. The rearrangement links TRBV28 to TRBJ1-2, with a possible D match to TRBD1 (5 bases). CDR1 and CDR2 from the germline V gene are MDHEN and SYDVKM. There are 12 residues in the CDR3. Trimming shortened V by 6 bases and J by 5 bases, and 10 bases separated the two germline ends. The CDR3 reads CASSLKGYGYTF. As DNA, the CDR3 is TGTGCCAGCAGCCTTAAGGGGTATGGCTACACCTTC.

This clone was found many times. This rearrangement joins TRBV6-5 to TRBJ2-5, with 10 bases matching TRBD1. The junction had 8 bases not matched to a gene; V was cut back by 7 bases and J by 3 bases. Germline-derived CDR1 and CDR2 are MNHEY and SVGAGI. This CDR3 contains 15 residues. The CDR3 nucleotides read TGTGCCAGCAAGGGGGGACAGGGGCCTAAAGAGACCCAGTACTTC. It yields the protein CASKGGQGPKETQYF.

The V call is TRBV12-3 or TRBV12-4, the J call TRBJ1-5, with 8 bases lining up with TRBD1. The CDR3 runs 13 residues. J gave up 5 bases and V 6 bases, and 3 bases lay outside the gene matches. DNA for the CDR3: TGTGCCAGCAGCCAGACAGGGGATCAGCCCCAGCATTTT. Protein: CASSQTGDQPQHF.

CDR3 coding DNA: TGTGCCAGTAGTATCTATAGTGATGAAAAACTGTTTTTT. Encoded protein: CASSIYSDEKLFF. The chain uses TRBV19 and TRBJ1-4; D is undetermined. V was clipped by 3 bases and J by 6 bases, with 8 bases between them. Germline CDR1 LNHDA, CDR2 SQIVND (reference sequence). The CDR3 is 13 amino acids.

The V call is TRBV30, the J call TRBJ1-4, with D maybe TRBD1 (5 bases). Trimming stripped 6 bases from V and 8 bases from J, with 16 bases between. CDR1 is GTSNPN, CDR2 SVGIG, per germline (reference sequence). The CDR3 sequence is 13 residues long. The DNA of the CDR3 is TGTGCCTGCCAAACCCGGGGGGTCGAAAAACTGTTTTTT. Encoded protein: CACQTRGVEKLFF.

This chain links TRBV19 with TRBJ1-2, with 7 bases that match TRBD1. The CDR3 loop spans 13 amino acids. The ends lost 7 bases at V and 2 bases at J; junction bases unmatched: 4. From germline, CDR1 is LNHDA and CDR2 SQIVND (reference sequence). CDR3 DNA sequence: TGTGCCAGTACCCGGGACAGCAACTATGGCTACACCTTC. Its translation: CASTRDSNYGYTF. The whole variable domain, remainder taken from reference TRBV19 and TRBJ1-2, is DGGITQSPKYLFRKEGQNVTLSCEQNLNHDAMYWYRQDPGQGLRLIYYSQIVNDFQKGDIAEGYSVSREKKESFPLTVTSAQKNPTAFYLCASTRDSNYGYTFGSGTRLTVV.

With regard to this clone: This same CDR3 is encoded by further DNA sequences in the sample. The chain employs TRBV5-6 and TRBJ2-7, with a possible D match to TRBD2 (6 bases). This CDR3 region has 13 residues. Germline CDR1 and CDR2: SGHDT and YYEEEE. Trimming stripped 4 bases from V and 4 bases from J, with 12 bases between. The CDR3 here is CASSPGLSYEQYF. Written as DNA, the CDR3 is TGTGCCAGCAGCCCGGGACTTTCTTACGAGCAGTACTTC. The full variable domain, with the rest looked up from reference TRBV5-6 and TRBJ2-7, is DAGVTQSPTHLIKTRGQQVTLRCSPKSGHDTVSWYQQALGQGPQFIFQYYEEEERQRGNFPDRFSGHQFPNYSSELNVNALLLGDSALYLCASSPGLSYEQYFGPGTRLTVT.

The chain employs TRBV5-4 and TRBJ1-1; 9 nucleotides match TRBD1. Germline V gene lookup returns CDR1 SGHNT and CDR2 YYREEE (reference sequence). The trim removed 4 bases at V and 4 bases at J, leaving 11 bases unmatched. This CDR3 is built from 16 residues. The DNA of the CDR3 is TGTGCCAGCAGCGGCCGGGACAGGGTATTGGTCACTGAAGCTTTCTTT. Amino acids: CASSGRDRVLVTEAFF.

This clone was recorded a few times. This chain links TRBV9 with TRBJ1-4; D unresolved. From germline, CDR1 is SGDLS and CDR2 YYNGEE. This CDR3 region has 15 residues. Trimming cost V 4 bases and J 3 bases, with 13 bases left between them. The CDR3 bases are TGTGCCAGCAGCCCTACCGGGGTAGCTAATGAAAAACTGTTTTTT. Its translation is CASSPTGVANEKLFF.

A few counts support this clone. This chain joins TRBV2 and TRBJ1-5, with TRBD1 identical over 7 bases. CDR1 and CDR2 from the germline V gene are SNHLY and FYNNEI. The CDR3 runs to 16 residues. After removal of 2 bases from V and 4 bases from J, the junction contained 8 bases not matched to a gene. The CDR3: CASSERAGGKNQPQHF. The CDR3 DNA sequence: TGTGCCAGCAGTGAAAGGGCAGGGGGGAAAAATCAGCCCCAGCATTTT.

The chain carries TRBV7-9 and TRBJ1-5; the match to TRBD1 covers 7 bases. The CDR3 consists of 13 residues. The V gene's germline CDR1 is SEHNR and CDR2 FQNEAQ (reference sequence). V lost 5 bases and J lost 5; bases outside the gene matches: 3. CDR3 bases: TGTGCCAGCAGCCGAACAGGGGATCAGCCCCAGCATTTT. The encoded protein is CASSRTGDQPQHF.

This sequence joins TRBV2 and TRBJ2-5, with D perhaps TRBD2 (5 bases). The V end was cut by 1 base, the J end by 2 bases, with 11 bases between. CDR1 SNHLY and CDR2 FYNNEI come from the germline V gene. This CDR3 spans 15 amino acids. CDR3 DNA: TGTGCCAGCAGTGAAGGTTTAGGGAGTCAAGAGACCCAGTACTTC. It codes for CASSEGLGSQETQYF.

The rearrangement uses TRBV6-5 and TRBJ1-4; 7 bases are shared with TRBD1. V was pared by 7 bases and J by 7 bases, with 12 bases of the junction left unmatched. This CDR3 region has 15 residues. Germline V gene data show CDR1 as MNHEY and CDR2 as SVGAGI. The CDR3 nucleotides are TGTGCCAGCATTAAAACCAGGGGGAACAGTGAAAAACTGTTTTTT. It yields the protein CASIKTRGNSEKLFF.

V usage is TRBV7-9 and J usage is TRBJ2-1; 9 positions match TRBD2. The CDR3 is made up of 17 amino acids. CDR1 is SEHNR and CDR2 is FQNEAQ in the germline V gene (reference sequence). The ends lost 4 bases at V and 4 bases at J; junction bases unmatched: 11. The CDR3 region is CASSSTGERGVYNEQFF. CDR3 DNA: TGTGCCAGCAGCTCTACCGGGGAGCGGGGGGTTTACAATGAGCAGTTCTTC.

This clone was picked up a small number of times. The genes are TRBV30 and TRBJ1-1; 8 positions match TRBD1. V lost 1 base and J lost 10; bases outside the gene matches: 5. Germline V gene data show CDR1 as GTSNPN and CDR2 as SVGIG (reference sequence). The CDR3 runs 12 residues. CDR3 loop: CAWSGTGFGAFF. The DNA for the CDR3 is TGTGCCTGGAGTGGGACAGGGTTTGGAGCTTTCTTT.

This rearrangement joins TRBV6-5 to TRBJ2-3, with TRBD2 matching 7 bases. Germline V gene data show CDR1 as MNHEY and CDR2 as SVGAGI. The V segment lost 0 bases and the J segment 6 bases; nucleotides outside the gene matches: 3. This CDR3 has 14 residues. CDR3 residues: CASSYSGGKDTQYF. CDR3 in DNA: TGTGCCAGCAGTTACTCCGGGGGGAAGGATACGCAGTATTTT.

V gene TRBV6-4 combines with J gene TRBJ2-7; 8 bases map to TRBD1. Germline trimming cut 5 bases from V and 1 base from J; bases unmatched to any gene: 7. There are 15 residues in the CDR3. In germline, CDR1 is MRHNA, CDR2 SNTAGT. CDR3 bases: TGTGCCAGCAGTCTCGGCAGGGGGCCTTCCTACGAGCAGTACTTC. Residues: CASSLGRGPSYEQYF.

This clone was observed once. This chain uses TRBV7-2 with TRBJ2-2; 9 bases are shared with TRBD2. Germline values: CDR1 SGHTA, CDR2 FQGNSA. This CDR3 region has 17 residues. V was pared by 5 bases and J by 0 bases, with 7 bases of the junction left unmatched. The CDR3 coding sequence is TGTGCCAGCAGCCCCGGATTAGCGGGGGCGAACACCGGGGAGCTGTTTTTT. Translated, it gives CASSPGLAGANTGELFF.

The rearrangement uses TRBV2 and TRBJ1-4; D uncertain. The CDR3 runs 11 residues. Between the trimmed V and J ends, which lost 5 bases and 6 bases, there was a span of 4 bases. The germline V gene encodes CDR1 SNHLY and CDR2 FYNNEI. In DNA, the CDR3 is TGTGCCAGCAGTCTAGATGAAAAACTGTTTTTT. Protein: CASSLDEKLFF.

The rearrangement uses TRBV15 and TRBJ1-1, with D uncertain. Trimming stripped 0 bases from V and 2 bases from J, with 7 bases between. The CDR3 extends over 14 amino acids. CDR1 and CDR2 (germline): LNHNV, YYDKDF (reference sequence). CDR3: CATSRDIVNTEAFF. The CDR3 DNA sequence: TGTGCCACCAGCAGAGATATAGTCAACACTGAAGCTTTCTTT.

The J gene is TRBJ1-1, the V gene TRBV27; 7 nucleotides align to TRBD1. This CDR3 region has 15 residues. Germline V CDR1 and CDR2: MNHEY, SMNVEV (reference sequence). V dropped 2 bases and J dropped 0; count of bases not matched to a gene: 3. The CDR3 DNA reads as TGTGCCAGCAGTTTACAGGGGGAACTGAACACTGAAGCTTTCTTT. It yields the protein CASSLQGELNTEAFF.

The CDR3 nucleotides read TGTGCCAGCAGCCAAGCCAGATACCAACAAGAGACCCAGTACTTC. Protein: CASSQARYQQETQYF. The J gene is TRBJ2-5, the V gene TRBV3-1 (or the pseudogene TRBV3-2); D gene ambiguous. In germline, CDR1 is LGHDT, CDR2 YNNKEL (reference sequence). The length of the CDR3 is 15 residues. The ends were cut back, 1 base at V and 2 bases at J, with 11 bases in the middle.